Presented here are 21 T cell receptor beta chains from one specimen sequenced in a study of T cells in Graves' hyperthyroidism and ophthalmopathy. RNA transcripts yielded amplified TCR beta CDR3 regions. TCR CDR3 underwent first-round RT-PCR with the HTBI primer set. TCRdb independently ran MiXCR on the multiplex PCR reads; one entry per CDR3 protein. The table includes fewer than 110,000 distinct CDR3 sequences, roughly 50% detected once. Specimen: blood. All receptors come from a man aged 35 to 55 with Graves' hyperthyroidism.

With regard to this clonotype: A much larger clonotype is one base distant, so this may be a read error. V gene TRBV10-3 combines with J gene TRBJ1-2; D not resolved. The CDR3 totals 13 residues. Looked up from germline, CDR1 is ENHRY and CDR2 is SYGVKD. V was trimmed by 5 bases and J by 0 bases, leaving 7 bases between them. CDR3: CAISFNANYGYTF. In DNA form, the CDR3 reads TGTGCCATCAGTTTTAACGCTAACTATGGCTACACCTTC.

The rearrangement links TRBV7-3 to TRBJ1-1, with 7 bases identical to TRBD1. The CDR3 covers 14 residues. V lost 2 bases to trimming and J lost 3 bases; unmatched junction nucleotides: 3. Germline lookup yields CDR1 SGHTA and CDR2 FQGTGA. CDR3 residues: CASSLQGGDTEAFF. DNA for the CDR3: TGTGCCAGCAGCTTACAGGGGGGGGACACTGAAGCTTTCTTT. The variable domain in full, with the rest retrieved from reference TRBV7-3 and TRBJ1-1, is GAGVSQTPSNKVTEKGKYVELRCDPISGHTALYWYRQSLGQGPEFLIYFQGTGAADDSGLPNDRFFAVRPEGSVSTLKIQRTERGDSAVYLCASSLQGGDTEAFFGQGTRLTVV.

This clonotype was found many times. The V and J genes are TRBV7-9 and TRBJ2-7, with 7 bases identical to TRBD1. The CDR3 length is 15 residues. The junction had 10 bases not matched to a gene; V was cut back by 5 bases and J by 3 bases. Germline CDR1 and CDR2: SEHNR and FQNEAQ (reference sequence). DNA for the CDR3: TGTGCCAGCAGCCTAAACCCGGGACAGAACTACGAGCAGTACTTC. Its protein is CASSLNPGQNYEQYF.

Many counts were recorded for this clonotype. The chain links TRBV15 to TRBJ2-2; D call uncertain. CDR1 LNHNV and CDR2 YYDKDF come from the germline V gene (reference sequence). The V end lost 3 bases, the J end lost 6 bases, and 5 bases lay between the germline ends. This CDR3 has 12 amino acids. The CDR3 here is CATSRWPGELFF. For the CDR3, the DNA is TGTGCCACCAGCAGGTGGCCCGGGGAGCTGTTTTTT.

The V call is TRBV7-2, the J call TRBJ1-4, with D tentatively TRBD1 (5 bases). The CDR3 has 16 residues. Trimming removed 6 bases at V and 7 bases at J, with 21 bases between. The germline CDR1 and CDR2 sequences are SGHTA and FQGNSA. CDR3 protein: CASSFGSRNGGEKLFF. The CDR3 nucleotides read TGTGCCAGCAGTTTTGGTTCGCGGAACGGGGGTGAAAAACTGTTTTTT.

This clonotype was observed at least ten times. CDR3 sequence: CASRPGQGFGNQPQHF. CDR3 in DNA: TGTGCCAGCAGACCAGGACAGGGGTTCGGCAATCAGCCCCAGCATTTT. The J gene is TRBJ1-5, the V gene TRBV12-3 or TRBV12-4; 9 nucleotides agree with TRBD1. V was pared by 6 bases and J by 2 bases, with 8 bases of the junction left unmatched. The CDR3 is made up of 16 amino acids.

This clonotype was detected ten times or more. This chain links TRBV7-2 with TRBJ2-2; D is unclear. In germline, CDR1 is SGHTA, CDR2 FQGNSA. V lost 1 base and J lost 7, with 7 bases in between. The CDR3 has 13 amino acids. CDR3 DNA: TGTGCCAGCAGCTTAGTAACACGCGGGGAGCTGTTTTTT. It is translated as CASSLVTRGELFF. The entire variable domain, with the rest obtained from reference TRBV7-2 and TRBJ2-2, is as follows: GAGVSQSPSNKVTEKGKDVELRCDPISGHTALYWYRQSLGQGLEFLIYFQGNSAPDKSGLPSDRFSAERTGGSVSTLTIQRTQQEDSAVYLCASSLVTRGELFFGEGSRLTVL.

This clonotype was detected ten times or more. V gene TRBV5-1 combines with J gene TRBJ1-2, with a possible D match to TRBD1 (5 bases). V was clipped by 7 bases and J by 3 bases, with 10 bases between them. There are 12 residues in the CDR3. Germline V lookup: CDR1 SGHRS, CDR2 YFSETQ. The CDR3 coding sequence is TGCGCCAGCGGGCAGGGTGACTATGGCTACACCTTC. Translated: CASGQGDYGYTF.

This clonotype was seen just once. This chain uses TRBV4-2 with TRBJ2-7; 8 nucleotides agree with TRBD2. The CDR3 has 16 residues. Germline values: CDR1 LGHNA, CDR2 YNFKEQ. Losses at the gene ends were 4 bases for V and 2 bases for J; bases not matched to a gene: 10. The CDR3 here is CASSPPLGSGTYEQYF. In nucleotides, the CDR3 is TGTGCCAGCAGCCCACCACTTGGTAGCGGGACCTACGAGCAGTACTTC.

Regarding this clonotype: The conserved closing phenylalanine or tryptophan is absent in this CDR3, likely reflecting a read error. It is unclear where the CDR3 begins or ends on the DNA, so no DNA is shown, and the CDR3 is as TCRdb lists it. The chain uses TRBV9 and TRBJ1-4. Germline values: CDR1 SGDLS, CDR2 YYNGEE. The CDR3 length is 8 residues, termini included. CDR3 in amino acids: CASSGQSG.

The rearrangement joins TRBV7-2 to TRBJ2-1; 12 bases map to TRBD2. The germline V gene has CDR1 SGHTA and CDR2 FQGNSA. V was pared by 3 bases and J by 8 bases, with 8 bases of the junction left unmatched. This CDR3 comprises 16 residues. The CDR3 loop reads CASSLVPRLAGDEQFF. The DNA for the CDR3 is TGTGCCAGCAGCTTGGTTCCGAGACTAGCGGGAGATGAGCAGTTCTTC.

At least ten counts were recorded for this clonotype. The chain is built from TRBV9 and TRBJ2-2; TRBD2 aligns across 8 bases. Trimming removed 2 bases from V and 8 bases from J; junction bases left unmatched: 14. This CDR3 is 17 amino acids long. In germline, CDR1 is SGDLS, CDR2 YYNGEE. In nucleotides, the CDR3 is TGTGCCAGCAGCGTCGACCGGGAGGGCCGAGTATCGGGGGAGCTGTTTTTT. Encoded protein: CASSVDREGRVSGELFF.

Ten or more counts support this clonotype. The chain carries TRBV7-9 and TRBJ1-2, with D possibly being TRBD1 (5 bases). The CDR3 is made up of 14 amino acids. The ends were cut back, 5 bases at V and 4 bases at J, with 14 bases in the middle. Germline CDR1 reads SEHNR; CDR2 reads FQNEAQ (reference sequence). The CDR3 region is CASSPAGTAYGYTF. The CDR3 DNA is TGTGCCAGCAGCCCGGCAGGGACGGCCTATGGCTACACCTTC.

On this clonotype itself: The junction shows a germline mismatch at one end, possibly a read error. V gene TRBV6-1 combines with J gene TRBJ2-7, with 9 bases fitting TRBD1. The CDR3 sequence is 13 residues long. Germline CDR1 and CDR2: MNHNS and SASEGT. As DNA, the CDR3 is TGCGCCTCCCGGGACAGGGCCACCTACGAGCGGTACTTC. This gives the protein CASRDRATYERYF.

V gene TRBV28 combines with J gene TRBJ1-6, with D perhaps matching TRBD1 (5 bases). In germline, CDR1 is MDHEN, CDR2 SYDVKM. Trimming removed 6 bases at V and 0 bases at J, with 12 bases between. The CDR3 has 16 amino acids. The CDR3 loop reads CASSLGGSSYNSPLHF. CDR3 sequence (DNA): TGTGCCAGCAGCCTTGGGGGAAGCTCCTATAATTCACCCCTCCACTTT.

The chain employs TRBV20-1 and TRBJ1-2; D perhaps matches TRBD1 (5 bases). Germline V gene data show CDR1 as DFQATT and CDR2 as SNEGSKA (reference sequence). Trimming took 6 bases from V and 7 from J, leaving 21 bases between them. This CDR3 spans 14 amino acids. The CDR3 here is CSAAGVRGSSGYTF. For the CDR3, the DNA is TGCAGTGCCGCGGGGGTACGGGGAAGTAGTGGCTACACCTTC.

By proportion, this clonotype is medium-sized (0.01 to 0.1%). The chain couples TRBV7-6 to TRBJ2-1; 7 nucleotides line up with TRBD2. With 0 bases clipped from V and 10 bases from J, the junction kept 3 bases outside the gene matches. Germline V gene data show CDR1 as SGHVS and CDR2 as FNYEAQ. This CDR3 has 13 amino acids. In DNA form, the CDR3 reads TGTGCCAGCAGCTTAGCGGGGGGGACCGAGCAGTTCTTC. Residues: CASSLAGGTEQFF.

The sample holds many counts of this clonotype. The V and J genes are TRBV5-1 and TRBJ2-3, with 10 bases lining up with TRBD1. V lost 2 bases to trimming and J lost 3 bases; unmatched junction nucleotides: 3. The CDR3 is 15 amino acids. CDR1 is SGHRS, CDR2 YFSETQ, per germline. Here the CDR3 reads CASSFRDRGTDTQYF. In DNA, the CDR3 is TGCGCCAGCAGCTTCCGGGACAGGGGAACAGATACGCAGTATTTT.

This clonotype has ten or more counts. The chain joins TRBV11-2 to TRBJ1-1, with D possibly being TRBD1 (5 bases). This CDR3 spans 13 amino acids. V lost 5 bases to trimming and J lost 1 base, with 8 bases between them. Germline CDR1 SGHAT, CDR2 FQNNGV. The CDR3 protein is CASSPGGNTEAFF. For the CDR3, the DNA is TGTGCCAGCAGCCCGGGGGGGAACACTGAAGCTTTCTTT.

This clonotype was counted between two and nine times. The J gene is TRBJ2-7, the V gene TRBV30; 7 bases align to TRBD1. The trim removed 1 base at V and 5 bases at J, leaving 8 bases unmatched. The germline V gene encodes CDR1 GTSNPN and CDR2 SVGIG (reference sequence). The CDR3 has 14 amino acids. The CDR3 bases are TGTGCCTGGAGTGACGAGACAGGGCTCAACGAGCAGTACTTC. Protein sequence: CAWSDETGLNEQYF. Full variable domain (remainder filled in from reference TRBV30 and TRBJ2-7): SQTIHQWPATLVQPVGSPLSLECTVEGTSNPNLYWYRQAAGRGLQLLFYSVGIGQISSEVPQNLSASRPQDRQFILSSKKLLLSDSGFYLCAWSDETGLNEQYFGPGTRLTVT.

The V gene is TRBV2, the J gene TRBJ2-1; D possibly uses TRBD1 or TRBD2 (9 bases each). Per the germline V gene, CDR1 is SNHLY and CDR2 is FYNNEI. This CDR3 has 17 residues. V was trimmed by 8 bases and J by 7 bases, leaving 27 bases between them. DNA for the CDR3: TGTGCCAGCCGTATTGGACAGGGGACTAGCCGCCGGAATGAGCAGTTCTTC. It is translated as CASRIGQGTSRRNEQFF. Full variable domain (rest looked up from reference TRBV2 and TRBJ2-1): EPEVTQTPSHQVTQMGQEVILRCVPISNHLYFYWYRQILGQKVEFLVSFYNNEISEKSEIFDDQFSVERPDGSNFTLKIRSTKLEDSAMYFCASRIGQGTSRRNEQFFGPGTRLTVL.